This record looks at one TCR beta chain sequence and its context. Its antigen is currently not known. Base qualities are not provided; no much larger clone lies one nucleotide away. The data are from a study of T cell responses to AZD1222 COVID-19 vaccine (dated by TCRdb to the early 2020s). At the level of the whole study: TCR sequencing covered some 250 trial participants: about 210 given two doses of AZD1222 and approximately 26 given two doses of MenACWY control vaccine. Trial participants were enrolled into age subgroups of 18-55, 56-69 and 70-plus years, which contained approximately 150, 28 and 58 TCR-sequenced participants, respectively.

The CDR3 regions of human TCRbeta chains were analyzed by immunosequencing. The published analysis was carried out like this. Repertoire TCRs were checked for matches against a reference library of SARS-CoV-2-specific TCRs that had been generated using the MIRA antigen-specificity platform. Breadth was defined as the fraction of unique TCRs that were SARS-CoV-2-associated, and depth was defined as the fraction of total T cells that were SARS-CoV-2-associated. Using the MIRA data, each spike-specific TCR was mapped to the spike region that the TCR reacts to and placed in a CD4 or CD8 class. Log10-transformed breadth and depth values were compared by one-way ANOVA with Sidak's multiple comparisons tests. TCRdb re-hosts the immuneACCESS table, in-frame sequences only. Its copies lack some clones; in the studies checked, an unresolved V gene accounts for under half of them, and the cause for the rest is not known. V, J and clone size are those of that table, while D and trimming were read from the DNA. The sample profile shows around 150,000 clones; roughly 92% of them were found once. The ten top clones hold roughly 1.3% of the sample.

Results and caveats for the whole study, not just this receptor: Epitopes outside the regions mutated in the B.1.351 and B.1.1.7 variants were reportedly recognized by nearly half of the unique spike-specific TCRs. The whole spike protein was spanned by vaccine-associated CD4 TCRs, and dominant responses were seen in regions 160-218 and 743-854. In the small 56-69-year group, the increase in depth fell short of significance, most likely because of low power. After two AZD1222 doses, both the breadth and the depth of spike-specific TCRs were significantly higher than at day 0 and than in MenACWY recipients. Conclusions about previously exposed vaccinees are limited because only six or seven AZD1222 recipients were SARS-CoV-2 seropositive at baseline. Because no samples from the day 14 peak response were available, repertoires could be characterized only after the peak T cell response. Participants were mostly white British, with more females than males. The authors suggested clonal diversity may have been underestimated.

The time point label of this sample denotes: about 28 days (+/-7) after the second vaccine dose. AZD1222 recipients with second doses at about 4 weeks or about 12 weeks were pooled, because spike-specific TCR depth and breadth did not differ between schedules. Vaccinee samples were obtained from the UK trials COV001 and COV002, which included a single-blind randomized controlled phase 2/3 trial of AZD1222 (ChAdOx1 nCoV-19) in healthy adults. For TCRbeta chain sequencing, PBMC samples were collected from trial participants at day 0 and at day 28 after the second dose. This sample comprised peripheral blood, obtained 28 days after the second AZD1222 dose. The sequence was collected from an adult who received the AZD1222 COVID-19 vaccine.

The CDR3 amino acid sequence is: CASSHNKANTGELFF. DNA sequence: TGTGCCAGCAGTCACAACAAGGCGAACACCGGGGAGCTGTTTTTT. Recombination joined TRBV6-1 with TRBJ2-2; confidence is insufficient to name the D gene. The CDR3, from cysteine to phenylalanine, totals 15 residues. Only the CDR3 DNA stays, 45 bases, in frame from base 1. Via the germline V gene, CDR1 is MNHNS and CDR2 SASEGT. V is pared back by 5 bases and J by 0 bases, with 10 bases lying between the germline termini.